These 10 T cell receptor beta chains were sequenced from one sample in a study of T cells in severe cutaneous drug reactions. Sequenced patients had Stevens-Johnson syndrome or toxic epidermal necrolysis caused by carbamazepine. The iRepertoire multiplex PCR system with TCR subtype-specific primers built both bulk and single-cell libraries. TCRdb reprocessed the multiplex PCR reads, with one entry per CDR3 protein and no DNA. The record lists tens of thousands of distinct CDR3 sequences, of which the ten most abundant hold approximately 7%. Sequencing used PBMCs. The receptors come from a human donor with toxic epidermal necrolysis, a severe cutaneous drug reaction.

This sequence joins TRBV5-6 and TRBJ2-1; TCRdb returns TRBD2, unconfirmable since there is no DNA. The CDR3 runs to 18 residues. The germline V gene has CDR1 SGHDT and CDR2 YYEEEE. The CDR3 sequence is CASSAGTSGRGSYNEQFF.

The rearrangement joins TRBV19 to TRBJ2-7; the D gene TCRdb calls, TRBD2, cannot be checked with no DNA. The length of the CDR3 is 17 residues. Germline CDR1 reads LNHDA; CDR2 reads SQIVND (reference sequence). The CDR3 is CASSHIIGRAGSYEQYF.

The chain is built from TRBV12-3 or TRBV12-4 and TRBJ1-2. CDR3 length: 15 residues. CDR3 sequence: CASSTMIGPNYGYTF.

The V call is TRBV4-1, the J call TRBJ2-7; TCRdb's D call, TRBD1, is unchecked because there is no DNA. CDR1 MGHRA and CDR2 YSYEKL come from the germline V gene. This CDR3 is built from 15 residues. CDR3 sequence: CASSQEGGTPYEQYF.

V is TRBV6-2 or TRBV6-3 and J is TRBJ1-5; TCRdb's D call of TRBD1 is untestable without DNA. The CDR3 runs 13 residues. From germline, CDR1 is MNHEY and CDR2 SVGEGT. The CDR3 loop is CASKTGGNQPQHF.

V and J are TRBV20-1 and TRBJ1-2. The length of the CDR3 is 12 residues. Germline CDR1 reads DFQATT; CDR2 reads SNEGSKA (reference sequence). CDR3 amino acids: CSARDPSYGYTF.

The chain uses TRBV18 and TRBJ2-1; as DNA is missing, the TRBD2 call by TCRdb cannot be tested. Germline V gene data show CDR1 as KGHSH and CDR2 as LQKENI. The CDR3 contains 15 residues. The CDR3 is CASSVGLDSYNEQFF.

The chain joins TRBV11-3 to TRBJ2-3; TCRdb picks TRBD2, but there is no DNA to check that call. The CDR3 contains 18 residues. The germline V gene has CDR1 SGHNT and CDR2 YENEEA. The CDR3 is CASRSDWAGTSSPDTQYF.

V and J are TRBV27 and TRBJ2-7; TCRdb indicates TRBD2, and absent DNA this call remains unverified. The CDR3 runs 15 residues. CDR1 MNHEY and CDR2 SMNVEV come from the germline V gene (reference sequence). This CDR3 reads CASSLPGLAKYEQYF.

This chain links TRBV9 with TRBJ1-3. The CDR3 runs 15 residues. The germline gives CDR1 SGDLS, CDR2 YYNGEE. This chain's CDR3 is CASSFDGSSGNTIYF.